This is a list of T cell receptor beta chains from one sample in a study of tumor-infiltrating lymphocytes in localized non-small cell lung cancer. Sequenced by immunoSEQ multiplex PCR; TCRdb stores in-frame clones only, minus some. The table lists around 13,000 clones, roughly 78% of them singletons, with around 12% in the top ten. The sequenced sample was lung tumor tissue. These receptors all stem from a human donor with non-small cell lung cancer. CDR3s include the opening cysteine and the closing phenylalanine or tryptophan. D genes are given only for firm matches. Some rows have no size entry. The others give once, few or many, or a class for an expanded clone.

CASSYSSAVDEQFF TGTGCCAGCAGTTACTCATCGGCTGTAGATGAGCAGTTCTTC NA TRBJ2-1 TRBV6-6 NA
CASSLGTGYRETQYF TGTGCCAGCAGCTTAGGGACAGGGTACCGCGAGACCCAGTACTTC NA TRBJ2-5 TRBV7-2 TRBD1
CSTHWGDSTDTQYF TGCAGCACTCACTGGGGCGACAGCACAGATACGCAGTATTTT NA TRBJ2-3 TRBV29-1 NA
CASSYRDRGPYEQYF TGTGCCAGCAGTTACCGTGACAGGGGGCCCTACGAGCAGTACTTC NA TRBJ2-7 TRBV6-6 TRBD1
CASSLGGFNSPLHF TGTGCCAGCAGCTTAGGGGGGTTTAATTCACCCCTCCACTTT NA TRBJ1-6 TRBV7-2 NA
CAWSVLRANNQPQHF TGTGCCTGGAGTGTACTACGGGCTAACAATCAGCCCCAGCATTTT once TRBJ1-5 TRBV30 NA
CASSLGTGGNTIYF TGTGCCAGCAGCTTAGGGACGGGAGGAAACACCATATATTTT once TRBJ1-3 TRBV13 NA
CASSATASYEQYF TGTGCCAGCAGTGCGACAGCCTCCTACGAGCAGTACTTC NA TRBJ2-7 TRBV6-1 NA
CASSRGYSGANVLTF TGTGCCAGTAGCAGGGGGTACTCTGGGGCCAACGTCCTGACTTTC NA TRBJ2-6 TRBV19 TRBD1
CASRAARGGQPQHF TGTGCCAGCAGGGCGGCCAGGGGAGGTCAGCCCCAGCATTTT few TRBJ1-5 TRBV2 NA
CASSRGFSYEQYF TGTGCCAGCAGCCGGGGCTTTTCCTACGAGCAGTACTTC NA TRBJ2-7 TRBV27 NA
CASSFNRNTEAFF TGTGCCAGCAGCTTTAACCGGAACACTGAAGCTTTCTTT NA TRBJ1-1 TRBV7-2 NA
CASSASGELFF TGTGCCAGCAGCGCGTCCGGGGAGCTGTTTTTT once TRBJ2-2 TRBV7-2 NA
CASSPRGGARDEETQYF TGTGCCAGCAGCCCCAGGGGTGGTGCTAGGGACGAAGAGACCCAGTACTTC once TRBJ2-5 TRBV9 NA
CSVDPTGSSYEQYF TGCAGCGTTGACCCGACAGGGAGCTCCTACGAGCAGTACTTC NA TRBJ2-7 TRBV29-1 TRBD1
CASSVDRDRWEGYTF TGTGCCAGCAGTGTAGACAGGGATCGTTGGGAGGGCTACACCTTC NA TRBJ1-2 TRBV2 TRBD1
CASSLHLVFLSYEQYF TGTGCCAGCAGTTTGCACCTGGTCTTCTTATCCTACGAGCAGTACTTC NA TRBJ2-7 TRBV28 NA
CSVALGVGDGYTF TGCAGCGTTGCTTTGGGGGTAGGGGATGGCTACACCTTC few TRBJ1-2 TRBV29-1 NA
CASSLQIAEGEQFF TGCGCCAGCAGCTTGCAGATAGCGGAAGGGGAGCAGTTCTTC medium-sized TRBJ2-1 TRBV5-1 NA
CASSVTGGLAAFF TGTGCCAGCAGTGTTACAGGGGGCCTCGCCGCTTTCTTT few TRBJ1-1 TRBV6-5 TRBD1
CASSPDLEGEKLFF TGTGCCAGCTCACCGGATCTGGAGGGGGAAAAACTGTTTTTT NA TRBJ1-4 TRBV18 NA
CASSLGGTAYGYTF TGTGCCAGCAGCTTAGGGGGGACAGCTTATGGCTACACCTTC NA TRBJ1-2 TRBV7-2 TRBD1
CASSQDVSNRAFF TGCGCCAGCAGCCAAGATGTCAGCAACAGGGCTTTCTTT NA TRBJ1-1 TRBV4-3 NA
CASSIGGGTDTQYF TGTGCCAGTAGTATAGGGGGGGGCACAGATACGCAGTATTTT NA TRBJ2-3 TRBV19 NA
CASSEWEDSYGYTF TGTGCCAGCAGTGAGTGGGAAGACTCCTATGGCTACACCTTC NA TRBJ1-2 TRBV2 NA
CASRYIGQGTPGGYTF TGTGCCAGCAGGTATATCGGACAGGGCACGCCCGGTGGCTACACCTTC NA TRBJ1-2 TRBV28 TRBD1